The present entry profiles one T cell receptor beta chain with its context. The V gene lost 6 bases and the J gene lost 6 bases, with 18 bases spanning the gap. The germline V gene encodes CDR1 MNHNS and CDR2 SASEGT. The CDR3 has 15 amino acids. PCR was performed a second time for roughly 7 to 12 cycles using a sample-barcoded 5' primer and a J-beta primer mix. Samples each returned at least 3 million CDR3-containing paired-end reads. TCRdb redid the calling of the 5' RACE reads with MiXCR, one entry per CDR3 protein. The table records 980,000 or so distinct CDR3 sequences, roughly 52% of them present only once. This sample is part of a study of blood T cells in healthy people across ages.

This TCR came from a man younger than 45 in good health. The material sequenced was blood. The chain has TRBV6-1 and TRBJ2-1; D is perhaps TRBD2 (6 bases). This chain's CDR3 is CASRVGTGGSNEQFF. The CDR3 coding sequence is TGTGCCAGCAGGGTCGGGACTGGCGGTTCCAATGAGCAGTTCTTC.